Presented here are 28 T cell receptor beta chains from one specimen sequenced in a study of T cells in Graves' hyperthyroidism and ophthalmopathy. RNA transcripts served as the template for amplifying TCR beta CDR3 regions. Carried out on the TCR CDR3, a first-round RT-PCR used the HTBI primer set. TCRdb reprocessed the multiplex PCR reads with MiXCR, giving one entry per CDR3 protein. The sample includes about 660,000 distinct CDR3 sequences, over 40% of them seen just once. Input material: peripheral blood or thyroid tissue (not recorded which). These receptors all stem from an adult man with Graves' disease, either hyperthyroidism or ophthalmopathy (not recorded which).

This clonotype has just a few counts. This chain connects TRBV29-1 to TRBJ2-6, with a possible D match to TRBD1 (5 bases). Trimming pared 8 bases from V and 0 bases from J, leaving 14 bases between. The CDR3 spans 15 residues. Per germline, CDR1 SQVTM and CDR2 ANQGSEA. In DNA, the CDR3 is TGCAGCTTCCGAAATACAGGCTCTGGGGCCAACGTCCTGACTTTC. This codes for CSFRNTGSGANVLTF. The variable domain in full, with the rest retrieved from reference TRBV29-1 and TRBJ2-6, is SAVISQKPSRDICQRGTSLTIQCQVDSQVTMMFWYRQQPGQSLTLIATANQGSEATYESGFVIDKFPISRPNLTFSTLTVSNMSPEDSSIYLCSFRNTGSGANVLTFGAGSRLTVL.

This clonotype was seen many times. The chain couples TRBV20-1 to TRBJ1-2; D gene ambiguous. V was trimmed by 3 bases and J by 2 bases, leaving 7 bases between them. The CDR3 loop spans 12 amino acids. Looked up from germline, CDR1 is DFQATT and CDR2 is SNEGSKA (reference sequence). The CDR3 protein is CSARAGNYGYTF. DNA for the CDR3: TGCAGTGCTAGGGCAGGAAACTATGGCTACACCTTC.

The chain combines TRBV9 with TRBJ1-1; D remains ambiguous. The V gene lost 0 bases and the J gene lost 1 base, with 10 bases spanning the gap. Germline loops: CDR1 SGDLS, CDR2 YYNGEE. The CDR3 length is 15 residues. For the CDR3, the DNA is TGTGCCAGCAGCGTAGCAGCAGGAAAGAACACTGAAGCTTTCTTT. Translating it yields CASSVAAGKNTEAFF.

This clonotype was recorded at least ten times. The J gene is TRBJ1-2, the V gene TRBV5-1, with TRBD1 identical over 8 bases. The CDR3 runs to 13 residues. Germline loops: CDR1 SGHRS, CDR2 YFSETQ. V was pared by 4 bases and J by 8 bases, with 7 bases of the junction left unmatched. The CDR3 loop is CASSIPQGEGYTF. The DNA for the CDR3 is TGCGCCAGCAGCATCCCACAGGGGGAAGGCTACACCTTC.

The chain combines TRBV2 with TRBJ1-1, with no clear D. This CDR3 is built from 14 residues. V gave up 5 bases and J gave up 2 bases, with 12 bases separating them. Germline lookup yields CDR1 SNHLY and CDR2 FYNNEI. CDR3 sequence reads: CASSSRTANTEAFF. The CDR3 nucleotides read TGTGCCAGCAGTTCTAGGACTGCAAACACTGAAGCTTTCTTT. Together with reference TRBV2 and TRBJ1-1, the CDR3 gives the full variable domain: EPEVTQTPSHQVTQMGQEVILRCVPISNHLYFYWYRQILGQKVEFLVSFYNNEISEKSEIFDDQFSVERPDGSNFTLKIRSTKLEDSAMYFCASSSRTANTEAFFGQGTRLTVV.

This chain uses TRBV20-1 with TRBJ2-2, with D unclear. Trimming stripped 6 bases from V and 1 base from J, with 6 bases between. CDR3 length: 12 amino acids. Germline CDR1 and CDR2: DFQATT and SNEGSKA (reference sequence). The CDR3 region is CSATVNTGELFF. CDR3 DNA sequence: TGCAGTGCGACGGTGAACACCGGGGAGCTGTTTTTT.

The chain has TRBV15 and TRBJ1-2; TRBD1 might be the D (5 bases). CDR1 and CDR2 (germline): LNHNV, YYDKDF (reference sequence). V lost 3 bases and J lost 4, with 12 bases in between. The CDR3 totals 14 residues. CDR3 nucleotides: TGTGCCACCAGCAGTGCAGGGCCTACCTATGGCTACACCTTC. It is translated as CATSSAGPTYGYTF.

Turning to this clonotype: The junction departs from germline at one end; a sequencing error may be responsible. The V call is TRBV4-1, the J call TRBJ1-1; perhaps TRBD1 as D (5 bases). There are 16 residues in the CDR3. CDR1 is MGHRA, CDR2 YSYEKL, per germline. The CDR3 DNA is TGTGCCAGCAGCCCCACCTGGGGCAGAGGGAACACTGAAGCTTTCTTT. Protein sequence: CASSPTWGRGNTEAFF.

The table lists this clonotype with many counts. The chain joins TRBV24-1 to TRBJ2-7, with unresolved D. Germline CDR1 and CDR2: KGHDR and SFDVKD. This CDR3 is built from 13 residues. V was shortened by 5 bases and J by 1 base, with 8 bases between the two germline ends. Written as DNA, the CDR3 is TGTGCCACCAGTGGACGGTCATCCTACGAGCAGTACTTC. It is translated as CATSGRSSYEQYF.

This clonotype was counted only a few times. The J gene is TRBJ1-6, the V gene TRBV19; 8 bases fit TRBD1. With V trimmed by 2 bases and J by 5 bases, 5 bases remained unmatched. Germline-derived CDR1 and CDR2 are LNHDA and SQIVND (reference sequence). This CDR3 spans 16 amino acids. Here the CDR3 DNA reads TGTGCCAGTAGTATAATCGGCAGGGGGCATAATTCACCCCTCCACTTT. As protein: CASSIIGRGHNSPLHF. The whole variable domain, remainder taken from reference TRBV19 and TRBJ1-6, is DGGITQSPKYLFRKEGQNVTLSCEQNLNHDAMYWYRQDPGQGLRLIYYSQIVNDFQKGDIAEGYSVSREKKESFPLTVTSAQKNPTAFYLCASSIIGRGHNSPLHFGNGTRLTVT.

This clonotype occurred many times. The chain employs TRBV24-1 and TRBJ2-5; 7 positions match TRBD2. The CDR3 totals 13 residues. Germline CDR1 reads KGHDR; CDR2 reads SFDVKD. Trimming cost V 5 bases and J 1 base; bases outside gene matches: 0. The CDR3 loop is CATSGTSQETQYF. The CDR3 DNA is TGTGCCACCAGTGGGACTAGCCAAGAGACCCAGTACTTC.

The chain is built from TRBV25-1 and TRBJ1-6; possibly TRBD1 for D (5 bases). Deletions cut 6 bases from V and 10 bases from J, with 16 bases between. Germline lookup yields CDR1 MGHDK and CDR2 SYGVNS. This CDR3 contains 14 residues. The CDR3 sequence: CASSLFGPGSPLHF. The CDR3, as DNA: TGTGCCAGCAGCTTATTTGGGCCAGGGTCACCCCTCCACTTT.

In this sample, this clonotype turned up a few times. CDR3 bases: TGTGCCAGCAGTTTTCGGGAATACGGAAACACCATATATTTT. It is translated as CASSFREYGNTIYF. The V gene is TRBV7-9, the J gene TRBJ1-3; no firm D call. The CDR3 extends over 14 amino acids. Trimming removed 6 bases from V and 4 bases from J, with 13 bases in between. CDR1 SEHNR and CDR2 FQNEAQ come from the germline V gene (reference sequence).

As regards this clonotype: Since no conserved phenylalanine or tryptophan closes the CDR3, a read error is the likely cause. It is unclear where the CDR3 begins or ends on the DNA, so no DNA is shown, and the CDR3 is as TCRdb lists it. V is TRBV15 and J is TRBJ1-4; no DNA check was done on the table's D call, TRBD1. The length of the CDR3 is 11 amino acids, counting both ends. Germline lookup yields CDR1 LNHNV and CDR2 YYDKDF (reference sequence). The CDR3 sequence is CATSTLVNSFY.

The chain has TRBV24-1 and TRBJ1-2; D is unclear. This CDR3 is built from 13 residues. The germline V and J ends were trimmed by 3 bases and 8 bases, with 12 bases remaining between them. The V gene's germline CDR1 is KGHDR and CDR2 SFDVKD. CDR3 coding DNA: TGTGCCACCAGTGATGAAAGGGCCGAGGGCTACACCTTC. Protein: CATSDERAEGYTF.

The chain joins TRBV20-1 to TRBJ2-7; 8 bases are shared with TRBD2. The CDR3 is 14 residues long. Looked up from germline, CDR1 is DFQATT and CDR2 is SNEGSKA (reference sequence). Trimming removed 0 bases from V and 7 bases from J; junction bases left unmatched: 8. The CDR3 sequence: CSARDGAASGEQYF. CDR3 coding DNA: TGCAGTGCTAGAGACGGTGCGGCTAGCGGGGAGCAGTACTTC.

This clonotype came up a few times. In nucleotides, the CDR3 is TGTGCCAGCAGGACAGGGAGTCAGCCCCAGCATTTT. It translates to CASRTGSQPQHF. V usage is TRBV6-5 and J usage is TRBJ1-5; the match to TRBD1 covers 7 bases. Germline trimming cut 6 bases from V and 6 bases from J; bases unmatched to any gene: 2. The CDR3 is made up of 12 amino acids. From germline, CDR1 is MNHEY and CDR2 SVGAGI.

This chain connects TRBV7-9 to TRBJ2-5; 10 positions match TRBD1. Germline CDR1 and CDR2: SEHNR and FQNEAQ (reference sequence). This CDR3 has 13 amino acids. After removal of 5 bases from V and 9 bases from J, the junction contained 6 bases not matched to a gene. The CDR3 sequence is CASSPDRGQPQYF. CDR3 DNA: TGTGCCAGCAGCCCAGACAGGGGGCAGCCCCAGTACTTC.

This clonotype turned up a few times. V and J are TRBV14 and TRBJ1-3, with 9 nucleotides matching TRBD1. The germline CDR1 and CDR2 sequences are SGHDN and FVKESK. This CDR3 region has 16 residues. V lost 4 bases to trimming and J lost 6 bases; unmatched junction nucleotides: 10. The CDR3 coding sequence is TGTGCCAGCAGCCCTCGACAGGGGGGATTGGAAAACACCATATATTTT. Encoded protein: CASSPRQGGLENTIYF.

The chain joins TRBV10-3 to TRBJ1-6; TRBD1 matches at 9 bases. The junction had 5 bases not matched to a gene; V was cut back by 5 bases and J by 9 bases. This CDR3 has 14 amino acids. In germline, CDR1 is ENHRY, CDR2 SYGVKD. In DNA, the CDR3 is TGTGCCATCAGTCGGACAGGGGAGGGTTCACCCCTCCACTTT. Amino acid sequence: CAISRTGEGSPLHF.

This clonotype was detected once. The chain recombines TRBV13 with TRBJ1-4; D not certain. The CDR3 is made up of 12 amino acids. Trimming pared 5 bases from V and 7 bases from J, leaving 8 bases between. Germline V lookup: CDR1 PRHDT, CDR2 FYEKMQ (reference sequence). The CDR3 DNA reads TGTGCCAGCAGCCCGGAAGTTGAAAAACTGTTTTTT. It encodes CASSPEVEKLFF.

This chain's CDR3 is CATSVATGNQPQHF. The CDR3 nucleotides are TGTGCCACCAGCGTAGCCACGGGTAATCAGCCCCAGCATTTT. This rearrangement joins TRBV15 to TRBJ1-5; no reliable D call. CDR1 is LNHNV and CDR2 is YYDKDF in the germline V gene (reference sequence). The CDR3 is 14 residues long. V gave up 5 bases and J gave up 4 bases, with 12 bases separating them.

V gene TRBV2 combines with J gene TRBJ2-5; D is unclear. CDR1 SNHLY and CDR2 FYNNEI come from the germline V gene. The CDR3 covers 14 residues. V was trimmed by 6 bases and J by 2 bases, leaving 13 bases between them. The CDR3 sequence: CASSQYPRQETQYF. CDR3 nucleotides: TGTGCCAGCAGCCAATACCCCAGACAAGAGACCCAGTACTTC.

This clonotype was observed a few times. DNA of the CDR3: TGCAGTGCTAGCAGGGAACCTGAAGCTTTCTTT. This sequence encodes CSASREPEAFF. The chain is built from TRBV20-1 and TRBJ1-1; D is perhaps TRBD1 (5 bases). The CDR3 extends over 11 amino acids. V shed 3 bases and J shed 6 bases, with 8 bases lying between them. Germline V CDR1 and CDR2: DFQATT, SNEGSKA (reference sequence).

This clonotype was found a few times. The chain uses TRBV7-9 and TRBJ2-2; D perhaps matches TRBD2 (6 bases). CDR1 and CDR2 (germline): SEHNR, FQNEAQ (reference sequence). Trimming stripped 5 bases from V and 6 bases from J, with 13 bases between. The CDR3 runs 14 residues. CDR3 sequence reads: CASSVETRSGELFF. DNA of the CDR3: TGTGCCAGCAGCGTAGAGACTAGATCCGGGGAGCTGTTTTTT.

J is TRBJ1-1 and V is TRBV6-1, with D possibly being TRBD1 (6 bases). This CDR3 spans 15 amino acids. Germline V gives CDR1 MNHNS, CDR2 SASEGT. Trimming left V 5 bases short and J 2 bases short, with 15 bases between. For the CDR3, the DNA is TGTGCCAGCAGTATTACCGGGACACCCAACACTGAAGCTTTCTTT. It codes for CASSITGTPNTEAFF.

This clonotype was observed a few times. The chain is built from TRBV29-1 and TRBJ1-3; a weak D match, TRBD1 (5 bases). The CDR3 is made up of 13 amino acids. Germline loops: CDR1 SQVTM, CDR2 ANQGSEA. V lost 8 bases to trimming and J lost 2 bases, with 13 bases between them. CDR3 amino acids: CSLAGKAGNTIYF. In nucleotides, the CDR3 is TGCAGCTTGGCAGGGAAAGCTGGAAACACCATATATTTT.

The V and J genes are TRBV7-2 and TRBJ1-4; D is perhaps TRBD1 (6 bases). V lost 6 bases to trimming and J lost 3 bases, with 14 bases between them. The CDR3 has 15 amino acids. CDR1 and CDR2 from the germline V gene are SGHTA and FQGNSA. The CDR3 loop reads CASSNRQAPNEKLFF. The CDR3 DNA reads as TGTGCCAGCAGTAATCGACAGGCTCCTAATGAAAAACTGTTTTTT.